This T cell receptor (beta chain) was documented in a study of cytomegalovirus exposure and HLA in healthy donors. Overall study findings and caveats: Reportedly, HLA-A and HLA-B alleles of most subjects were accurately predicted from TCR beta.

Use of 60 Vbeta and 13 Jbeta primers characterized the PCR. Repertoires were generated with immunoSEQ multiplex PCR, while TCRdb's copy carries only in-frame clones and drops some. The sample includes over 90,000 clones, around 82% of them seen just once. CDR3 length: 15 residues. Germline CDR1 and CDR2: SGHNT and YYREEE (reference sequence). V lost 4 bases to trimming and J lost 4 bases; unmatched junction nucleotides: 5. Details on this clone: Its antigen is unidentified.

Sequences were obtained from PBMCs. The sequence was obtained from a middle-aged man in good health and CMV-seropositive. The chain is built from TRBV5-4 and TRBJ1-4, with 9 positions matching TRBD1. This CDR3 is CASSGGGQGNEKLFF. As DNA, the CDR3 is TGTGCCAGCAGCGGGGGGGGACAGGGTAATGAAAAACTGTTTTTT.